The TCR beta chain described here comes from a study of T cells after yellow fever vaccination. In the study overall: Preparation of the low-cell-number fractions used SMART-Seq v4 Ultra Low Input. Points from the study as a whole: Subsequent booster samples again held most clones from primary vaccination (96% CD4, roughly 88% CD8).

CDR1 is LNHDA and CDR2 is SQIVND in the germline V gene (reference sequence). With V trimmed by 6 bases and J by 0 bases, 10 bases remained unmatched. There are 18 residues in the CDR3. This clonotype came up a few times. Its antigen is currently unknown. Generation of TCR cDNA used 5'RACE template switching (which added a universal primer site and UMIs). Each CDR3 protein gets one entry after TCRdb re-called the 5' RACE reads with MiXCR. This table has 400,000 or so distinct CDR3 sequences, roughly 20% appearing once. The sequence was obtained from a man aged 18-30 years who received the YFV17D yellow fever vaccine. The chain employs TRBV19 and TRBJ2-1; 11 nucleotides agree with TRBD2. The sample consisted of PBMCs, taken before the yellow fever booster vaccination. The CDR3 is CASSRLAGGLSSYNEQFF. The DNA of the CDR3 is TGTGCCAGTAGCCGTCTAGCGGGGGGTCTTAGCTCCTACAATGAGCAGTTCTTC.